This T cell receptor beta chain was obtained from a study of early T cells in non-severe SARS-CoV-2 infection. For the study at large: It was bulk RNA from unsorted whole blood that was sequenced, and the chains were unpaired. Findings and caveats of the study: The VDJdb matching leaned toward anti-spike CD8 responses and overlooked private and CD4 specificities.

Individual cDNA molecules were tagged with unique molecular identifiers. TCRdb used MiXCR to reprocess the 5' RACE reads, holding one entry per CDR3 protein. The sample carries some 45,000 distinct CDR3 sequences, roughly a tenth recorded once. This clonotype came up many times. Its antigen is not known. Here the sequenced sample was whole blood, taken at baseline. The clonotype was recovered from an adult who was a healthcare worker with PCR-confirmed SARS-CoV-2 infection or an uninfected control (not recorded which).

The CDR3 sequence: CASSFDPGETQYF. CDR3 in DNA: TGTGCCAGCAGTTTCGACCCGGGGGAGACCCAGTACTTC. This chain joins TRBV12-3 or TRBV12-4 and TRBJ2-5, with D tentatively TRBD2 (5 bases). Trimming left V 3 bases short and J 5 bases short, with 10 bases between. The CDR3 runs to 13 residues.